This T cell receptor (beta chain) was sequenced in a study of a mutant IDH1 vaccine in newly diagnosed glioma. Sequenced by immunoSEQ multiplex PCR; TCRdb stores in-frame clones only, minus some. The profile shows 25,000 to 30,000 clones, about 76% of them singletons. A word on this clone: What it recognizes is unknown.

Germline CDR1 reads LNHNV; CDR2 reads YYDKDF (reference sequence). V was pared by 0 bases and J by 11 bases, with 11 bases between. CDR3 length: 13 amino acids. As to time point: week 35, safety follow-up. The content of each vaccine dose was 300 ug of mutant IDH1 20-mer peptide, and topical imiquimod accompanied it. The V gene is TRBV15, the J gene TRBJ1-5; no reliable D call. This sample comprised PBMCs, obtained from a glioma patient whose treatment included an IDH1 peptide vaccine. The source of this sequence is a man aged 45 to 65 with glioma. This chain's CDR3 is CATSRDLRESQHF. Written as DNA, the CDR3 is TGTGCCACCAGCAGAGATCTTCGAGAGTCCCAGCATTTT.